This T cell receptor beta chain was profiled in a study of identical twins. The CDR3 is 16 amino acids. The trim removed 10 bases at V and 0 bases at J, leaving 12 bases unmatched. CDR1 and CDR2 (germline): SGHAT, FQNNGV. From the 5' RACE reads, TCRdb called clonotypes with MiXCR, one entry per CDR3 protein. The sample contains some 1,700,000 distinct CDR3 sequences, 32% of which appear only once. No donor was unhealthy or non-Caucasian. About this clonotype itself: The antigen remains undetermined.

Findings and limits, study-wide: Cord blood's abundant beta clonotypes had fewer insertions, unlike memory repertoires. With monozygotic twins, out-of-frame TCR alpha sharing exceeded what models estimated.

V usage is TRBV11-2 and J usage is TRBJ2-1, with 7 bases identical to TRBD1. The receptor was derived from a newborn girl in good health. Sample: cord blood. The CDR3 DNA sequence: TGTGCCACTGCGACACAACAGGGGAGCTCCTACAATGAGCAGTTCTTC. It encodes CATATQQGSSYNEQFF. Full variable domain (rest looked up from reference TRBV11-2 and TRBJ2-1): EAGVAQSPRYKIIEKRQSVAFWCNPISGHATLYWYQQILGQGPKLLIQFQNNGVVDDSQLPKDRFSAERLKGVDSTLKIQPAKLEDSAVYLCATATQQGSSYNEQFFGPGTRLTVL.